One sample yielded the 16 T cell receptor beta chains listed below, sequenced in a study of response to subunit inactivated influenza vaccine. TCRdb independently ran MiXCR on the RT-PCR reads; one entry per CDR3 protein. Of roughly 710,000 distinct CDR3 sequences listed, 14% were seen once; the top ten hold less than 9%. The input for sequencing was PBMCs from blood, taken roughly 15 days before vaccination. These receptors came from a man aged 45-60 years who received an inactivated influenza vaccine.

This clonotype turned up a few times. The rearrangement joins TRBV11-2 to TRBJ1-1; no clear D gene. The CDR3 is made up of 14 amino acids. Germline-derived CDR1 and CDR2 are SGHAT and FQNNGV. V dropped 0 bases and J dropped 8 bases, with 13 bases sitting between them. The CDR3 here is CASSLDRQSDEAFF. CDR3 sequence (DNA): TGTGCCAGCAGCTTAGATCGGCAGAGCGACGAAGCTTTCTTT.

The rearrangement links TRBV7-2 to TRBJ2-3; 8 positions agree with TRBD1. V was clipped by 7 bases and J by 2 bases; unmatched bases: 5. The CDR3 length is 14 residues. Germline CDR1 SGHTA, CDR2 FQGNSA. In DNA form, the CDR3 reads TGTGCCAGCAACCAGGGGGCGAACACAGATACGCAGTATTTT. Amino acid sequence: CASNQGANTDTQYF. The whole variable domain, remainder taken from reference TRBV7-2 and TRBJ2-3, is GAGVSQSPSNKVTEKGKDVELRCDPISGHTALYWYRQSLGQGLEFLIYFQGNSAPDKSGLPSDRFSAERTGGSVSTLTIQRTQQEDSAVYLCASNQGANTDTQYFGPGTRLTVL.

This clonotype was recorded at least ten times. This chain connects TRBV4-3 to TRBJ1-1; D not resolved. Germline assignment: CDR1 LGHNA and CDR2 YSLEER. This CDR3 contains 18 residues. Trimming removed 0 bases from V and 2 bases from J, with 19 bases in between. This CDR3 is CASSQENRALHLNTEAFF. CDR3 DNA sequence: TGCGCCAGCAGCCAAGAAAATAGGGCTTTACACCTTAACACTGAAGCTTTCTTT.

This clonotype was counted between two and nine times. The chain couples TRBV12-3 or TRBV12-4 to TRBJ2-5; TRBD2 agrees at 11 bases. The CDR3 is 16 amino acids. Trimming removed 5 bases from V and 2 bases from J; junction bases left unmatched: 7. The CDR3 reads CASSLSLAGVQETQYF. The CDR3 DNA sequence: TGTGCCAGCAGTCTTTCACTAGCGGGAGTGCAAGAGACCCAGTACTTC.

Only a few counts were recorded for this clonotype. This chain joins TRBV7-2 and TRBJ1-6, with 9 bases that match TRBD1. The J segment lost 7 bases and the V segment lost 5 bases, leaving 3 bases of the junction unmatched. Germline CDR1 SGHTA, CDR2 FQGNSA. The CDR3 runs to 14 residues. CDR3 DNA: TGTGCCAGCAGCCGCGGGACAGGGAATTCACCCCTCCACTTT. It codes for CASSRGTGNSPLHF. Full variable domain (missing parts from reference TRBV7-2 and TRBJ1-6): GAGVSQSPSNKVTEKGKDVELRCDPISGHTALYWYRQSLGQGLEFLIYFQGNSAPDKSGLPSDRFSAERTGGSVSTLTIQRTQQEDSAVYLCASSRGTGNSPLHFGNGTRLTVT.

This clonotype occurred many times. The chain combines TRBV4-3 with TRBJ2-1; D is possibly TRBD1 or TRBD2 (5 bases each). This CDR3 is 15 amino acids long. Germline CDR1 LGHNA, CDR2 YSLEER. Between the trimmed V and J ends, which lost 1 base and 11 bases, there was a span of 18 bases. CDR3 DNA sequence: TGCGCCAGCAGCCAAGTCGGTGAGAGGGGATCAAAGCAGTTCTTC. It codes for CASSQVGERGSKQFF.

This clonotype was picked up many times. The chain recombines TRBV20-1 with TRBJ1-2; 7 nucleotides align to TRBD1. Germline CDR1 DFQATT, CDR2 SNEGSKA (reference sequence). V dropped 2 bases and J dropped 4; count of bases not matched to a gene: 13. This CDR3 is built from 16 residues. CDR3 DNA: TGCAGTGCTAGACCAAGACAGGGCCTTTTTGGCTATGGCTACACCTTC. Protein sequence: CSARPRQGLFGYGYTF.

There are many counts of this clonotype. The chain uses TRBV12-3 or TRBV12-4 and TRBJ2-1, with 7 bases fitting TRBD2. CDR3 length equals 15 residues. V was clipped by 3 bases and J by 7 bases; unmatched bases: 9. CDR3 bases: TGTGCCAGCAGTTTCTCTGGCGGGAGTCGTAATGAGCAGTTCTTC. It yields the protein CASSFSGGSRNEQFF.

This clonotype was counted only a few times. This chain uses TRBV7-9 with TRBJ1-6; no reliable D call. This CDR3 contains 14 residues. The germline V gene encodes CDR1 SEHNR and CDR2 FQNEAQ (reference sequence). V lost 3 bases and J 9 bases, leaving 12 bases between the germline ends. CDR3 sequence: CASSFSPKGSPLHF. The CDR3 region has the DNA TGTGCCAGCAGCTTCAGCCCAAAGGGTTCACCCCTCCACTTT. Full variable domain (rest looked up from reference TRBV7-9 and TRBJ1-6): DTGVSQNPRHKITKRGQNVTFRCDPISEHNRLYWYRQTLGQGPEFLTYFQNEAQLEKSRLLSDRFSAERPKGSFSTLEIQRTEQGDSAMYLCASSFSPKGSPLHFGNGTRLTVT.

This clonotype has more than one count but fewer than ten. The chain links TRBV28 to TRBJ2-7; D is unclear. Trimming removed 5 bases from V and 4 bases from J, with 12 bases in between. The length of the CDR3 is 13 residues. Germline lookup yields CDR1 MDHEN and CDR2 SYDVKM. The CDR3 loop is CASSHGRPYEQYF. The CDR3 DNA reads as TGTGCCAGCAGTCACGGCAGACCGTACGAGCAGTACTTC.

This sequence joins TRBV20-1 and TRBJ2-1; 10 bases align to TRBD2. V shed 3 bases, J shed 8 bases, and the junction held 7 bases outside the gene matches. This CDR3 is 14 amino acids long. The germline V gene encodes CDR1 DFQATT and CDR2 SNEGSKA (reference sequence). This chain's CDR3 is CSASSSGGPYEQFF. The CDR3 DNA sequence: TGCAGTGCTAGCTCTAGCGGGGGACCCTATGAGCAGTTCTTC.

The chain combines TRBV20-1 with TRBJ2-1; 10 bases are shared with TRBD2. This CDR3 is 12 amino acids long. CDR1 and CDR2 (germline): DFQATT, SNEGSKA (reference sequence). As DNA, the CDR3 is TGCCTAACTAGCGGGGTATACAATGAGCAGTTCTTC. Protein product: CLTSGVYNEQFF.

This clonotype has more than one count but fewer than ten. Here the CDR3 DNA reads TGTGCTAGTGCCCTCGACAGGGGAATAACTGGCACTGAAGCTTTCTTT. Amino acids: CASALDRGITGTEAFF. The chain uses TRBV12-5 and TRBJ1-1, with 8 bases identical to TRBD1. Germline trimming cut 7 bases from V and 4 bases from J; bases unmatched to any gene: 14. The CDR3 has 16 residues. CDR1 is LGHNT and CDR2 is FRNRAP in the germline V gene.

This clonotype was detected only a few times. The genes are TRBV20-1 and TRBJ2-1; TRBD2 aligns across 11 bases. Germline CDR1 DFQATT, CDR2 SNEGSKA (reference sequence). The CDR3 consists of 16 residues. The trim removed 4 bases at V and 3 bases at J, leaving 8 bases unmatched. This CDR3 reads CSAIGLAGGIYNEQFF. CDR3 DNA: TGCAGTGCTATTGGCCTAGCGGGAGGAATCTACAATGAGCAGTTCTTC.

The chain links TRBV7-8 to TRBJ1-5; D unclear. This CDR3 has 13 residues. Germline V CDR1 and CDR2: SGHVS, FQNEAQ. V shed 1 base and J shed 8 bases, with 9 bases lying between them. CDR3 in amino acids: CASSLGRREPQHF. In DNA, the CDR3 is TGTGCCAGCAGCTTAGGCAGGCGTGAGCCCCAGCATTTT.

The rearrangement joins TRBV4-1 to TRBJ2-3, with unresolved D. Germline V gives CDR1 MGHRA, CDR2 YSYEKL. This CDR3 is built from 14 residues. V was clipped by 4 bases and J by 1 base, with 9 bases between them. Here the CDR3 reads CASSPFPGTDTQYF. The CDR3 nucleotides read TGCGCCAGCAGCCCTTTTCCCGGCACAGATACGCAGTATTTT.